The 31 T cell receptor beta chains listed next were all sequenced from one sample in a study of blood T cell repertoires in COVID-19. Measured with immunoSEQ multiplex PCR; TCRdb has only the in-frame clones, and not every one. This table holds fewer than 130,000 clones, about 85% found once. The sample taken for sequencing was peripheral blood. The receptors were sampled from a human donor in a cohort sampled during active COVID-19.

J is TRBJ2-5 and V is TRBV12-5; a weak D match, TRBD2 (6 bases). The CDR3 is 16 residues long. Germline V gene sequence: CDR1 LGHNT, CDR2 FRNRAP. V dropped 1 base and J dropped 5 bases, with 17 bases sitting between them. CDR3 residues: CASGLGGLQIGETQYF. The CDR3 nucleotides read TGTGCTAGTGGTTTGGGGGGACTCCAAATTGGGGAGACCCAGTACTTC.

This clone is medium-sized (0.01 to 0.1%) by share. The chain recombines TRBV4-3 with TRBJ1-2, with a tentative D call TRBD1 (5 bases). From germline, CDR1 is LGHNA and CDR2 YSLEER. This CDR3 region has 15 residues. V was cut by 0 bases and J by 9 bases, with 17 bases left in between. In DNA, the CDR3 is TGCGCCAGCAGCCAAGAACCGGGCACAAGACAGAGCTACACCTTC. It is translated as CASSQEPGTRQSYTF.

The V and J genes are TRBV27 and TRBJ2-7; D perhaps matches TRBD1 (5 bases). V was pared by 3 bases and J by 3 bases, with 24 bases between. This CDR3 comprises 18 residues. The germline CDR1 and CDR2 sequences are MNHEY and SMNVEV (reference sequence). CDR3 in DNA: TGTGCCAGCAGTTTTAAGTTGGTGTTTCGACAGACCCACTACGAGCAGTACTTC. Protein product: CASSFKLVFRQTHYEQYF.

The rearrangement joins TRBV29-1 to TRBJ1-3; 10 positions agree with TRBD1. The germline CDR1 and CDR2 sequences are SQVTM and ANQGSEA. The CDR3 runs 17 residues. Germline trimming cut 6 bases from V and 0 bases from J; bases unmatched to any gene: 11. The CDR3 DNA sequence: TGCAGCGTCGCCCCGGGGACAGGGGAAATCTCTGGAAACACCATATATTTT. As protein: CSVAPGTGEISGNTIYF.

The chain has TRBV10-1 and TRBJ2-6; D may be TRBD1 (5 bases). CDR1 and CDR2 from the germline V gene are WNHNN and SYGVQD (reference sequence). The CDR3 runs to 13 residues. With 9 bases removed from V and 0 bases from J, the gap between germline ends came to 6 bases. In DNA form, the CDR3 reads TGCGCCAGTGGGGCCTCTGGGGCCAACGTCCTGACTTTC. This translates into CASGASGANVLTF.

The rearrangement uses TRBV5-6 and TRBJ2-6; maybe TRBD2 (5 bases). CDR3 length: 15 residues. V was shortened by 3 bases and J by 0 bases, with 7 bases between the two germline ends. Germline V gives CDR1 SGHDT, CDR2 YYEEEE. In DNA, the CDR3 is TGTGCCAGCAGCTGGGAGAACTCTGGGGCCAACGTCCTGACTTTC. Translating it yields CASSWENSGANVLTF.

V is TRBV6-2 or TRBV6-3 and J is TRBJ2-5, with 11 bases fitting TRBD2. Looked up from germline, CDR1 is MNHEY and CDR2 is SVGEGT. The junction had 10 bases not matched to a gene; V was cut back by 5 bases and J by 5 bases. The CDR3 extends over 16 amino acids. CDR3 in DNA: TGTGCCAGCAGTAAAAAGACTAGCGGGGATATGGAGACCCAGTACTTC. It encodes CASSKKTSGDMETQYF.

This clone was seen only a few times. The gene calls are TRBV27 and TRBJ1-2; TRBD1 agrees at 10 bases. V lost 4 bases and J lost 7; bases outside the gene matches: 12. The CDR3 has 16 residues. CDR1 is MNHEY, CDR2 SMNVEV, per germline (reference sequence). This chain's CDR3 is CASSSGPGQGLRGYTF. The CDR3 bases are TGTGCCAGCAGTTCCGGGCCGGGACAGGGGCTCCGTGGCTACACCTTC.

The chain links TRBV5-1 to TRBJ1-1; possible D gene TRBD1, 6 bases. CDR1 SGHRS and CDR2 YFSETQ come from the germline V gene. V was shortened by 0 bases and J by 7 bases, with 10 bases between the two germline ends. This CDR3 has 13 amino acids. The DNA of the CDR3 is TGCGCCAGCAGCTTGGAACAGGGCTTTGAAGCTTTCTTT. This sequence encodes CASSLEQGFEAFF. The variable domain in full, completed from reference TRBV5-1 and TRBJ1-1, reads KAGVTQTPRYLIKTRGQQVTLSCSPISGHRSVSWYQQTPGQGLQFLFEYFSETQRNKGNFPGRFSGRQFSNSRSEMNVSTLELGDSALYLCASSLEQGFEAFFGQGTRLTVV.

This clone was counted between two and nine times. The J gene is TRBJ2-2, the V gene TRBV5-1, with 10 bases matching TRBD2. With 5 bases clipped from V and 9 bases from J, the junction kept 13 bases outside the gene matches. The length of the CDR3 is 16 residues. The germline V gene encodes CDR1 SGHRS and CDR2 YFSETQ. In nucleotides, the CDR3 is TGCGCCAGCAGTTCGAAGGAGCGGGAGGGCCTCCGGGAGCTGTTTTTT. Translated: CASSSKEREGLRELFF. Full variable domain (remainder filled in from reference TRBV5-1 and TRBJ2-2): KAGVTQTPRYLIKTRGQQVTLSCSPISGHRSVSWYQQTPGQGLQFLFEYFSETQRNKGNFPGRFSGRQFSNSRSEMNVSTLELGDSALYLCASSSKEREGLRELFFGEGSRLTVL.

The CDR3 DNA reads TGCAGCGTTGGTGCTAGCGGGAGTTCCCCAGATACGCAGTATTTT. It encodes CSVGASGSSPDTQYF. The chain combines TRBV29-1 with TRBJ2-3; 10 bases fit TRBD2. Germline CDR1 and CDR2: SQVTM and ANQGSEA. The CDR3 is 15 residues long. With V trimmed by 4 bases and J by 4 bases, 8 bases remained unmatched.

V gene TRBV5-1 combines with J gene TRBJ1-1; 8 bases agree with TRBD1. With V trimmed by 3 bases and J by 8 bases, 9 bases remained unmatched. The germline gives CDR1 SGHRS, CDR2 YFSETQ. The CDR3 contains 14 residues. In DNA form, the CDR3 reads TGCGCCAGCAGCTGGGGGGACAGGTCCTGGGAAGCTTTCTTT. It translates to CASSWGDRSWEAFF.

In DNA, the CDR3 is TGCGCCAGCAGCGAACAGGGTTTGAGTGAGCAGTTCTTC. This codes for CASSEQGLSEQFF. This sequence joins TRBV5-1 and TRBJ2-1, with D possibly TRBD1 on 6 matching bases. Trimming cost V 4 bases and J 9 bases, with 14 bases left between them. Germline lookup yields CDR1 SGHRS and CDR2 YFSETQ. The CDR3 extends over 13 amino acids.

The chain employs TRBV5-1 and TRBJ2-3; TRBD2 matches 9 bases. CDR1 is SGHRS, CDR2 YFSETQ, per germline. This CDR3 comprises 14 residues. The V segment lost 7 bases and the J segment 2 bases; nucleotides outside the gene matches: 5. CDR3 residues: CASRLAGPTDTQYF. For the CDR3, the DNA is TGCGCCAGCCGGCTAGCGGGACCCACAGATACGCAGTATTTT.

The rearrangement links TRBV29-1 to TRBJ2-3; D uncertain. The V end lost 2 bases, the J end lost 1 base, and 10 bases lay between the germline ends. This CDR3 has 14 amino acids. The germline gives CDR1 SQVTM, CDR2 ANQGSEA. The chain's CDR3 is CSVEKAGRTDTQYF. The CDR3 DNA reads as TGCAGCGTTGAAAAGGCAGGCCGCACAGATACGCAGTATTTT.

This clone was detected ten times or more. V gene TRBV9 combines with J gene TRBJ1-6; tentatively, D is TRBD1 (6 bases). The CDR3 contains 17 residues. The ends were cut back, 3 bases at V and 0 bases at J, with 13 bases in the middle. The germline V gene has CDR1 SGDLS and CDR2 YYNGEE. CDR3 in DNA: TGTGCCAGCAGCGAGGGGGGGGATAGCTCCTATAATTCACCCCTCCACTTT. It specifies CASSEGGDSSYNSPLHF.

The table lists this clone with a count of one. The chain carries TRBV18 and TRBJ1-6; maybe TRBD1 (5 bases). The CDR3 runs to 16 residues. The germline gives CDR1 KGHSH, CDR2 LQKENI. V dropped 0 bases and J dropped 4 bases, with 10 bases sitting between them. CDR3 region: CASSPPGGEYNSPLHF. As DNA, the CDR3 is TGTGCCAGCTCACCACCGGGGGGAGAGTATAATTCACCCCTCCACTTT.

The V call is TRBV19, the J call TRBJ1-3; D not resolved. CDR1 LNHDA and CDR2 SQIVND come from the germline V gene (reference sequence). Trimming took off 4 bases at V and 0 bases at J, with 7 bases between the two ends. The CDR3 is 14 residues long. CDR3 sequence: CASSTGSSGNTIYF. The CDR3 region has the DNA TGTGCCAGTAGTACGGGGAGCTCTGGAAACACCATATATTTT.

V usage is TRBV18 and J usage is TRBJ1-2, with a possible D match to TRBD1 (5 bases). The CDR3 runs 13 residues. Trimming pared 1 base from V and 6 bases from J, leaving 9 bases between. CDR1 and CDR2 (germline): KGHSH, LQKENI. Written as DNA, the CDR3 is TGTGCCAGCTCACCACAGGGGTCCGATGGCTACACCTTC. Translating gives CASSPQGSDGYTF. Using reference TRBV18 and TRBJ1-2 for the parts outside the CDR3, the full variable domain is NAGVMQNPRHLVRRRGQEARLRCSPMKGHSHVYWYRQLPEEGLKFMVYLQKENIIDESGMPKERFSAEFPKEGPSILRIQQVVRGDSAAYFCASSPQGSDGYTFGSGTRLTVV.

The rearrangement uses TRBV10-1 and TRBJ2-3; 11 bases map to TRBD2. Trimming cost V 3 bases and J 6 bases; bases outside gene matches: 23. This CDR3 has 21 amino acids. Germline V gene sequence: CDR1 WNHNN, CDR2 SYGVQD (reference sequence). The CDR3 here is CASSESSVIRLAGGQVDTQYF. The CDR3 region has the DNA TGCGCCAGCAGTGAATCGTCGGTCATCCGATTAGCGGGAGGGCAGGTTGATACGCAGTATTTT.

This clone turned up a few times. The CDR3 DNA follows: TGTGCCAGCCGAAGTACGCAGATCAATCAGCCCCAGCATTTT. Its translation: CASRSTQINQPQHF. V and J are TRBV6-5 and TRBJ1-5; D unclear. V was clipped by 8 bases and J by 3 bases, with 14 bases between them. The CDR3 length is 14 residues. Germline CDR1 and CDR2: MNHEY and SVGAGI.

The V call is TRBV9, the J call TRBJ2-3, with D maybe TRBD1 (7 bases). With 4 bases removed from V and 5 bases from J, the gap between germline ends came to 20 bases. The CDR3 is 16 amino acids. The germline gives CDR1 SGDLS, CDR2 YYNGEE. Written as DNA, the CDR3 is TGTGCCAGCAGCACCCGAGGGGGGACAGTAATAGATACGCAGTATTTT. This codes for CASSTRGGTVIDTQYF.

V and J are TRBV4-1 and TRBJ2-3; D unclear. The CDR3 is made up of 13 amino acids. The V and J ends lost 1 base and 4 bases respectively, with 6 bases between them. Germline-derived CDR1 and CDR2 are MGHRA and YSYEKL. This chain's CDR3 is CASSQVGSDTQYF. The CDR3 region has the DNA TGCGCCAGCAGCCAAGTCGGTTCAGATACGCAGTATTTT.

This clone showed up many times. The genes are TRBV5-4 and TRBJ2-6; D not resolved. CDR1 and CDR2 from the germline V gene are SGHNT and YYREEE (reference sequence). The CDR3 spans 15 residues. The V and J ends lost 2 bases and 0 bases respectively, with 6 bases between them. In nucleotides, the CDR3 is TGTGCCAGCAGCTTCTTGTCCTCTGGGGCCAACGTCCTGACTTTC. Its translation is CASSFLSSGANVLTF.

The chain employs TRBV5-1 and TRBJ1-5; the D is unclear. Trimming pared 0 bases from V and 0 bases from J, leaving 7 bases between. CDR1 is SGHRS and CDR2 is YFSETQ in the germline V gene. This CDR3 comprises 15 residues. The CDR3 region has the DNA TGCGCCAGCAGCTTGGCGGTGAGTAGCAATCAGCCCCAGCATTTT. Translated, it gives CASSLAVSSNQPQHF.

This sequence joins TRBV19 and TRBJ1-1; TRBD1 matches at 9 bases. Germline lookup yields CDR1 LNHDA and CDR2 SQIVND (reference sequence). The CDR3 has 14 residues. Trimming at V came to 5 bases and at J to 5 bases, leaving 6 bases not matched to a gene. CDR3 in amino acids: CASSAGTGRTEAFF. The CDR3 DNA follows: TGTGCCAGTAGTGCCGGGACAGGGAGGACTGAAGCTTTCTTT. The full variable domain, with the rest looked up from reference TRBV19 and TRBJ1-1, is DGGITQSPKYLFRKEGQNVTLSCEQNLNHDAMYWYRQDPGQGLRLIYYSQIVNDFQKGDIAEGYSVSREKKESFPLTVTSAQKNPTAFYLCASSAGTGRTEAFFGQGTRLTVV.

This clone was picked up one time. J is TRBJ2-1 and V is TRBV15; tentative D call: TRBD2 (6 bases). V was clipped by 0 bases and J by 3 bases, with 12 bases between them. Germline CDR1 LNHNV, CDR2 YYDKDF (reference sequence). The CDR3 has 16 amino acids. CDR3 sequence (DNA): TGTGCCACCAGCAGAGAAGGGCGGGATGGCTACAATGAGCAGTTCTTC. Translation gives CATSREGRDGYNEQFF. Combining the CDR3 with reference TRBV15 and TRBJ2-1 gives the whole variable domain DAMVIQNPRYQVTQFGKPVTLSCSQTLNHNVMYWYQQKSSQAPKLLFHYYDKDFNNEADTPDNFQSRRPNTSFCFLDIRSPGLGDTAMYLCATSREGRDGYNEQFFGPGTRLTVL.

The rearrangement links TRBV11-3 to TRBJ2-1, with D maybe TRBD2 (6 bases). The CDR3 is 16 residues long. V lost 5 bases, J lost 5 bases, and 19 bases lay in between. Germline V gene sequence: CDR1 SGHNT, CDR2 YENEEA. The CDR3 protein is CASSPGVSIPNNEQFF. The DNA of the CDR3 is TGTGCCAGCAGCCCGGGGGTTTCTATCCCAAACAATGAGCAGTTCTTC.

CDR3 region: CASSSHHDGQGKREQYF. The CDR3 nucleotides read TGTGCCAGCAGCTCACACCATGACGGACAGGGTAAACGGGAGCAGTACTTC. The chain couples TRBV7-9 to TRBJ2-7; 8 bases are a match to TRBD1. J lost 7 bases, V lost 4 bases, and 18 bases had no gene match. Germline lookup yields CDR1 SEHNR and CDR2 FQNEAQ (reference sequence). The CDR3 covers 17 residues.

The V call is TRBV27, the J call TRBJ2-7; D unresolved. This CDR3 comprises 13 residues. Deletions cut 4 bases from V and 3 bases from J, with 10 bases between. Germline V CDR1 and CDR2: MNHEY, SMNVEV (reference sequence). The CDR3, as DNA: TGTGCCAGCAGTTGGAGCGTTAACTACGAGCAGTACTTC. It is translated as CASSWSVNYEQYF.

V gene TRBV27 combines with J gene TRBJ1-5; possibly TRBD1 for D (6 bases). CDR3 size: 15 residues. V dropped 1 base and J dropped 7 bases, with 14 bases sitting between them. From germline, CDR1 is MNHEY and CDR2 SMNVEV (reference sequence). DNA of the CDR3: TGTGCCAGCAGTTTATATGGGGGCGGGGGACAGCCCCAGCATTTT. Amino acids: CASSLYGGGGQPQHF.